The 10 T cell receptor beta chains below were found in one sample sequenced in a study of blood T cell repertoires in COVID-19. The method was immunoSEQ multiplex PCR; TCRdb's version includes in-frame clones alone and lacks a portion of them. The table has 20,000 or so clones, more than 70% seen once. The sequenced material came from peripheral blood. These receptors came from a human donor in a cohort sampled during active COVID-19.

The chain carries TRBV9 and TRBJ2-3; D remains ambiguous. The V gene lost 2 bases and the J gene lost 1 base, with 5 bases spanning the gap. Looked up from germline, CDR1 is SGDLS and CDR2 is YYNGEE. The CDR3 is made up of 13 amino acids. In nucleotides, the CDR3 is TGTGCCAGCAGCGTGAGTGGCACAGATACGCAGTATTTT. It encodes CASSVSGTDTQYF.

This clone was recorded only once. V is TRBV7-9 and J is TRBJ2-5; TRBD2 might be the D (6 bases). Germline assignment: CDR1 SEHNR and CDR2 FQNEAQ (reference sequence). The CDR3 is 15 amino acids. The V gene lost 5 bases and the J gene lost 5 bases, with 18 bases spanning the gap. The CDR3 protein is CASSPGGTQLETQYF. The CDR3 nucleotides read TGTGCCAGCAGCCCTGGAGGGACCCAACTGGAGACCCAGTACTTC.

CDR3 protein: CASSPDRGGYGYTF. The CDR3 region has the DNA TGTGCCAGCAGCCCTGACAGGGGGGGGTATGGCTACACCTTC. This chain links TRBV9 with TRBJ1-2; 9 bases are shared with TRBD1. The V and J ends lost 4 bases and 5 bases, in that order; junction bases with no gene match: 6. This CDR3 is built from 14 residues. The germline V gene encodes CDR1 SGDLS and CDR2 YYNGEE.

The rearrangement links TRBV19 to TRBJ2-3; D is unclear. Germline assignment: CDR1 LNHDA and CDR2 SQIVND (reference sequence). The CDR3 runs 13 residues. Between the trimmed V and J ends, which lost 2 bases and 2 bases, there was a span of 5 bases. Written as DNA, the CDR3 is TGTGCCAGTAGTATACAGGACACAGATACGCAGTATTTT. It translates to CASSIQDTDTQYF.

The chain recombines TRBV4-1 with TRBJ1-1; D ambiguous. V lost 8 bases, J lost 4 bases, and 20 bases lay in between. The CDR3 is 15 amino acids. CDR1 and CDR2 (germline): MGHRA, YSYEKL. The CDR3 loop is CASLSMPLQTTEAFF. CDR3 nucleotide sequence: TGCGCCAGCCTATCAATGCCCTTACAGACCACTGAAGCTTTCTTT.

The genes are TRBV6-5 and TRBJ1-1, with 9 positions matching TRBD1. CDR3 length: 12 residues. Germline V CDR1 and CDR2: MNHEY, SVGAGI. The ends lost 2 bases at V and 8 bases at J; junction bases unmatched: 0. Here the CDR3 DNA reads TGTGCCAGCAGTTACGGACAGGGGGAAGCTTTCTTT. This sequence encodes CASSYGQGEAFF.

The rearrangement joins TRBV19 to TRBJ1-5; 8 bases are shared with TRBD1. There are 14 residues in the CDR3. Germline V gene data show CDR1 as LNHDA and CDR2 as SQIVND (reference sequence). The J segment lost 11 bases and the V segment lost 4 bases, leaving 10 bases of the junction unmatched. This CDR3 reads CASSNTGGPESQHF. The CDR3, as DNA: TGTGCCAGTAGTAATACAGGGGGTCCGGAGTCCCAGCATTTT. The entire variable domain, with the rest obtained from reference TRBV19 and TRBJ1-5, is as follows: DGGITQSPKYLFRKEGQNVTLSCEQNLNHDAMYWYRQDPGQGLRLIYYSQIVNDFQKGDIAEGYSVSREKKESFPLTVTSAQKNPTAFYLCASSNTGGPESQHFGDGTRLSIL.

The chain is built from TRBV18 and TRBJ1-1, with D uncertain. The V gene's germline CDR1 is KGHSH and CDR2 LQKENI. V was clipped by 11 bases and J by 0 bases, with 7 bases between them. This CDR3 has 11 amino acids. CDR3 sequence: CAAGLNTEAFF. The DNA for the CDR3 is TGTGCCGCGGGGTTGAACACTGAAGCTTTCTTT.

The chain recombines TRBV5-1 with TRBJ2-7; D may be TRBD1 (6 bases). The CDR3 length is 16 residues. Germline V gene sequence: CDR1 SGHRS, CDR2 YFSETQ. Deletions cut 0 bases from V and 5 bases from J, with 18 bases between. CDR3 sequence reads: CASSLVGAGAYHEQYF. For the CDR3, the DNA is TGCGCCAGCAGCTTGGTAGGGGCAGGGGCCTACCACGAGCAGTACTTC.

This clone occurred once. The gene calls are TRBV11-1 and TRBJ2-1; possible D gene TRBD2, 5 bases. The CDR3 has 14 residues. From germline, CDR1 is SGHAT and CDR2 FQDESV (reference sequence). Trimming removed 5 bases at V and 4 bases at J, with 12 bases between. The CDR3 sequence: CASSEGVTYNEQFF. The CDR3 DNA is TGTGCCAGCAGCGAGGGAGTCACATACAATGAGCAGTTCTTC. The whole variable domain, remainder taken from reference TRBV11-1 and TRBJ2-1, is EAEVAQSPRYKITEKSQAVAFWCDPISGHATLYWYRQILGQGPELLVQFQDESVVDDSQLPKDRFSAERLKGVDSTLKIQPAELGDSAMYLCASSEGVTYNEQFFGPGTRLTVL.